The rows below give T cell receptor beta chains drawn from one sample of a study of blood T cell repertoires in COVID-19. Some clones are missing from TCRdb's copy, which holds only in-frame ones; the method was immunoSEQ multiplex PCR. The profile shows about 280,000 clones, more than 80% of them singletons. Sequenced material: peripheral blood. The receptors shown here come from a woman in her twenties or thirties with active or convalescent COVID-19. The conserved cysteine and the conserved F or W are not part of the CDR3 here. The D gene is left open where the match is weak.

D | J | V | CDR3
NA | TRBJ2-7 | TRBV3-1/TRBV3-2 | ASSQDQGEQY
TRBD1 | TRBJ2-7 | TRBV4-2 | ASSQGTGTTYEQY
NA | TRBJ1-5 | TRBV12-3/TRBV12-4 | ASSFGEDQPQH
NA | TRBJ2-2 | TRBV2 | ASSGQGGWSGELF
NA | TRBJ1-5 | TRBV18 | ASSARTRGVSNQPQH
TRBD2 | TRBJ2-2 | TRBV5-1 | ASSPGLAGHGELF
TRBD2 | TRBJ2-1 | TRBV4-3 | ASSQGASGWSSYNEQF
NA | TRBJ1-1 | TRBV5-1 | ASSRQGQNTEAF
NA | TRBJ1-6 | TRBV4-3 | ASSQDRTAYNSPLH
TRBD2 | TRBJ2-3 | TRBV5-8 | ASSSGLAASTDTQY
TRBD1 | TRBJ1-1 | TRBV27 | ASSLWAPGQGAGNTEAF
NA | TRBJ1-1 | TRBV19 | ASSTQASEAF
TRBD1 | TRBJ1-1 | TRBV28 | ASSFGQGRSEAF
TRBD1 | TRBJ2-5 | TRBV10-3 | AIRGTGGQETQY
TRBD1 | TRBJ1-5 | TRBV28 | ASSRTGGGISNQPQH
NA | TRBJ2-1 | TRBV11-2 | ASSLDGLRSGQF
NA | TRBJ1-3 | TRBV18 | ASSPGQFFPSGNTIY
TRBD1 | TRBJ1-1 | TRBV7-9 | ASSRDRGRTEAF
NA | TRBJ1-1 | TRBV11-1 | ASSLGYRNTEAF
TRBD1 | TRBJ2-7 | TRBV13 | ASSTGTGLYEQY
TRBD1 | TRBJ2-5 | TRBV18 | ASSSGTGGRETQY
NA | TRBJ2-4 | TRBV6-2/TRBV6-3 | ASSYEVLGIQY